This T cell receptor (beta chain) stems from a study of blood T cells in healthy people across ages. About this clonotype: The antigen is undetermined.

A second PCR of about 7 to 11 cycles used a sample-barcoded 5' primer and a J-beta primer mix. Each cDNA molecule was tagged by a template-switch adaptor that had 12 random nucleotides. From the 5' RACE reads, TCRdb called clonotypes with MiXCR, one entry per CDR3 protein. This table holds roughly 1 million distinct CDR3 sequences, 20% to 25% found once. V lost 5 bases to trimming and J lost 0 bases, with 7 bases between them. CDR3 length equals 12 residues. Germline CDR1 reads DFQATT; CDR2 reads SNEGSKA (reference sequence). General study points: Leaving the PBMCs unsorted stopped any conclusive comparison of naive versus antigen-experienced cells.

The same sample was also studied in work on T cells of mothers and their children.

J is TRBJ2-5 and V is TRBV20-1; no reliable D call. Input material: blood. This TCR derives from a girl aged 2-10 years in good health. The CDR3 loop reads CSAPTHQETQYF. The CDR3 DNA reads TGCAGTGCTCCCACCCACCAAGAGACCCAGTACTTC.